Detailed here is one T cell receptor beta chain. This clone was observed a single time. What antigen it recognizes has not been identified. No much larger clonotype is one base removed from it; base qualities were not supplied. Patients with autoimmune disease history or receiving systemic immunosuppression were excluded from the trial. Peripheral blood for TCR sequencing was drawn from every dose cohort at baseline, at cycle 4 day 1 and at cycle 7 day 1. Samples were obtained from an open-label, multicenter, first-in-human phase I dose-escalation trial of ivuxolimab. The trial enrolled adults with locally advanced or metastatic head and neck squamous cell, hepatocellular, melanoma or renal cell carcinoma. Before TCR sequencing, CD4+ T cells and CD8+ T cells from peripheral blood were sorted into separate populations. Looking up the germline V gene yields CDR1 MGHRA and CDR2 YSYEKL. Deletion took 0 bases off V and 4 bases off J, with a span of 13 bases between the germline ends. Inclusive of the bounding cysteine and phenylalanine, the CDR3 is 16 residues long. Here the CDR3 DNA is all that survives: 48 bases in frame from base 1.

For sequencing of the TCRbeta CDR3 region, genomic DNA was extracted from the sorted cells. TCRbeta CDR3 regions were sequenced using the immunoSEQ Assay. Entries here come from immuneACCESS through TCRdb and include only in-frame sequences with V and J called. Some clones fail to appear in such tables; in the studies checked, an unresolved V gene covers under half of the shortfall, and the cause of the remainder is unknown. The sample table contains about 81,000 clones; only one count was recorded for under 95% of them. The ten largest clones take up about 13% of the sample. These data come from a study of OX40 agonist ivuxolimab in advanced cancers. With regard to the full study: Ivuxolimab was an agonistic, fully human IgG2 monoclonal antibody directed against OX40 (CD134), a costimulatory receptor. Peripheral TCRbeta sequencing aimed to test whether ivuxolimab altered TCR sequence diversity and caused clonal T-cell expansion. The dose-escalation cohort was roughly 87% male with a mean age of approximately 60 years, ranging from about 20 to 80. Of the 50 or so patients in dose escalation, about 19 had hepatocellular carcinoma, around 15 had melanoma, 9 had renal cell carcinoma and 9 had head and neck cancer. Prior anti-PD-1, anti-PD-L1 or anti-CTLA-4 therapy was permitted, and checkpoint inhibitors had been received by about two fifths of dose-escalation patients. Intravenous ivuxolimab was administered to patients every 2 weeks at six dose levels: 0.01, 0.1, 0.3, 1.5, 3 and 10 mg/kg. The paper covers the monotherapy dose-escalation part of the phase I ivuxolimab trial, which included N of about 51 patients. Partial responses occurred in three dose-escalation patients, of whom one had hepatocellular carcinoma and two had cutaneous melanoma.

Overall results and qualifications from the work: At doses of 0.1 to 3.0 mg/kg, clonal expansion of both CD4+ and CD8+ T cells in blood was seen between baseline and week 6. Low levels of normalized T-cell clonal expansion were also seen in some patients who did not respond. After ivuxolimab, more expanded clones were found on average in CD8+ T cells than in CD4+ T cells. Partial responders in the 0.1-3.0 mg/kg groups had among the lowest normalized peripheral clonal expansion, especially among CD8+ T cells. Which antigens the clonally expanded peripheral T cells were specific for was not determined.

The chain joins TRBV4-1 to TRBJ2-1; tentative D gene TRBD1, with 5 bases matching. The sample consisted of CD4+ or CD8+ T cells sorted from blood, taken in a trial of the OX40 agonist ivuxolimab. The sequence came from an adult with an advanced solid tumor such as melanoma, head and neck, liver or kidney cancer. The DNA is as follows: TGCGCCAGCAGCCAAGATCTGGGGCTGCGTTACAATGAGCAGTTCTTC. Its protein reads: CASSQDLGLRYNEQFF.